Each of the 7 T cell receptor beta chains below was sequenced from the same sample in a study of blood T cell repertoires in COVID-19. Repertoires were generated with immunoSEQ multiplex PCR, while TCRdb's copy carries only in-frame clones and drops some. The table has approximately 180,000 clones, 88% seen once; the top ten hold approximately 5.6%. The sequenced material came from peripheral blood. These receptors all stem from a man between 40 and 49 years old with active or convalescent COVID-19.

The chain joins TRBV4-2 to TRBJ1-2; TRBD1 is a possible D gene (6 bases). There are 15 residues in the CDR3. Trimming removed 4 bases from V and 8 bases from J, with 20 bases in between. CDR1 and CDR2 from the germline V gene are LGHNA and YNFKEQ. The CDR3 sequence is CASSPLAEDRGGYTF. The CDR3 nucleotides read TGTGCCAGCAGCCCTCTAGCCGAGGACAGAGGGGGCTACACCTTC.

The chain couples TRBV7-3 to TRBJ1-2; 7 positions agree with TRBD1. The CDR3 length is 13 residues. Germline V gene sequence: CDR1 SGHTA, CDR2 FQGTGA. Trimming at V came to 6 bases and at J to 7 bases, leaving 8 bases not matched to a gene. The CDR3 here is CASSAPGGGGYTF. Written as DNA, the CDR3 is TGTGCCAGCAGTGCCCCAGGGGGTGGTGGCTACACCTTC.

The genes are TRBV27 and TRBJ2-1; D call uncertain. The CDR3 has 12 amino acids. Germline lookup yields CDR1 MNHEY and CDR2 SMNVEV (reference sequence). V lost 3 bases and J lost 10, with 10 bases in between. CDR3 in DNA: TGTGCCAGCAGTTTGAATAAACAGGAGCAGTTCTTC. Translating it yields CASSLNKQEQFF.

The chain is built from TRBV5-6 and TRBJ2-1; no firm D call. The CDR3 runs to 13 residues. V shed 4 bases and J shed 5 bases, with 10 bases lying between them. From germline, CDR1 is SGHDT and CDR2 YYEEEE. The CDR3 protein is CASSMGLNNEQFF. CDR3 DNA sequence: TGTGCCAGCAGCATGGGCCTAAACAATGAGCAGTTCTTC.

V usage is TRBV27 and J usage is TRBJ2-1; 7 positions match TRBD1. The CDR3 covers 13 residues. From germline, CDR1 is MNHEY and CDR2 SMNVEV (reference sequence). Trimming at V came to 2 bases and at J to 10 bases, leaving 5 bases not matched to a gene. The CDR3 nucleotides read TGTGCCAGCAGTTTAACTATCAGGGGGGAGCAGTTCTTC. This translates into CASSLTIRGEQFF.

This clone showed up just a few times. The chain carries TRBV6-4 and TRBJ2-1; possible D gene TRBD2, 6 bases. V was clipped by 2 bases and J by 10 bases, with 12 bases between them. The CDR3 has 13 amino acids. Germline assignment: CDR1 MRHNA and CDR2 SNTAGT. The CDR3 sequence is CASSDQAGGEQFF. The CDR3, as DNA: TGTGCCAGCAGTGACCAAGCGGGTGGGGAGCAGTTCTTC.

Only one count was recorded for this clone. This chain joins TRBV5-4 and TRBJ1-1; a possible D gene is TRBD1 (6 bases). This CDR3 region has 16 residues. Germline loops: CDR1 SGHNT, CDR2 YYREEE (reference sequence). V gave up 4 bases and J gave up 3 bases, with 19 bases separating them. The chain's CDR3 is CASSLRMRAGDTEAFF. For the CDR3, the DNA is TGTGCCAGCAGCCTTCGAATGAGGGCAGGGGACACTGAAGCTTTCTTT.